This TCR beta chain is from a study of cytomegalovirus exposure and HLA in healthy donors. Whole-study findings and limits: DRB1 had the most TCR associations and HLA-C the fewest, a later analysis found, with rates varying by HLA locus. HLA-A and HLA-B allele assignments for most subjects were reportedly predicted accurately using TCR beta sequences. Most of the CMV-associated TCR beta chains (in a later analysis) appeared to be HLA-restricted. The authors listed 164 TCR beta chains as cytomegalovirus-associated.

Primers included in the PCR were 60 Vbeta and 13 Jbeta primers. Libraries were prepared by immunoSEQ multiplex PCR; TCRdb keeps only in-frame clonotypes and omits some of them. The repertoire holds over 150,000 clones, with roughly 80% as singletons. The table lists this clone with a count of one. Its antigen remains unknown. CDR1 MNHNS and CDR2 SASEGT come from the germline V gene. V was pared by 1 base and J by 7 bases, with 13 bases between. This CDR3 has 14 residues. The V gene is TRBV6-1, the J gene TRBJ1-2; D gene unclear. The TCR originated in a woman younger than 45 in good health and CMV-seropositive. The sample comprised PBMCs. The chain's CDR3 is CASSEEPGEGGYTF. Written as DNA, the CDR3 is TGTGCCAGCAGTGAAGAACCGGGAGAGGGTGGCTACACCTTC.